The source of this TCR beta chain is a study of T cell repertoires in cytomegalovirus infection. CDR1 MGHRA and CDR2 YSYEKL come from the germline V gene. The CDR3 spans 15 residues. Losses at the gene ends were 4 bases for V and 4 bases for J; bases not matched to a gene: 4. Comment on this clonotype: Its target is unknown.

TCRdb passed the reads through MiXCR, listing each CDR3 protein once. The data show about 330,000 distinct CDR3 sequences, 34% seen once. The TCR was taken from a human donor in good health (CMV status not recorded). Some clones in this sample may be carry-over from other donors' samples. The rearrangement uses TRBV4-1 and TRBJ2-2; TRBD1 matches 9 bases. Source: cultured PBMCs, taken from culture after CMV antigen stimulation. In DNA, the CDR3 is TGCGCCAGCAGCCCCGAGACAGGGGGCACCGGGGAGCTGTTTTTT. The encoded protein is CASSPETGGTGELFF.